The sample holds a few counts of the clone carrying this T cell receptor (beta chain). These data come from a study of identical twins. TCRdb ran MiXCR on the 5' RACE reads and lists one entry per CDR3 protein. The sample has about 690,000 distinct CDR3 sequences; 5.5% to 6.5% are singletons. The CDR3 runs 13 residues. V was pared by 6 bases and J by 5 bases, with 13 bases between. Germline values: CDR1 ENHRY, CDR2 SYGVKD. Sequenced: naive T cells sorted from blood. This TCR came from a man aged 18 to 35 in good health. The rearrangement joins TRBV10-3 to TRBJ2-5, with a possible D match to TRBD1 (6 bases). CDR3 bases: TGTGCCATCAGCTCACAGGGAGTCGAGACCCAGTACTTC. Residues: CAISSQGVETQYF.